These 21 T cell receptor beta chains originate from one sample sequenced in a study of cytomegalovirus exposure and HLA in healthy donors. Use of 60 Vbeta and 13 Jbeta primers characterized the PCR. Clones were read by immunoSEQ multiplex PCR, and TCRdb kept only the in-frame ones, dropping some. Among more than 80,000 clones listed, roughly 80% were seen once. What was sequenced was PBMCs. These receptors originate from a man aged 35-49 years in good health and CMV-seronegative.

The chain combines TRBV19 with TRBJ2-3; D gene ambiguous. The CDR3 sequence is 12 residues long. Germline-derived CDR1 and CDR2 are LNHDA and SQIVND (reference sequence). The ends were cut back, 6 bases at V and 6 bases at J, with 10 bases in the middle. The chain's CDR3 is CASSPSWDTQYF. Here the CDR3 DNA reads TGTGCCAGTAGCCCCAGTTGGGATACGCAGTATTTT.

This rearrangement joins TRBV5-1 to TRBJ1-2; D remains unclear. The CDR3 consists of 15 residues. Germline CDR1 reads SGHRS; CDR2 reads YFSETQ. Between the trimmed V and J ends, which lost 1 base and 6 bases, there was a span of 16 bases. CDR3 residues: CASSLPSGSRDGYTF. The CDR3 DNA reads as TGCGCCAGCAGCTTGCCCTCGGGGTCGCGAGATGGCTACACCTTC.

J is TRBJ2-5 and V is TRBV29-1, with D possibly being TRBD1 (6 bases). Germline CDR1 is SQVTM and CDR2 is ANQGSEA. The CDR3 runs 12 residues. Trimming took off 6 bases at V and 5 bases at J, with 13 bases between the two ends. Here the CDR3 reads CSVQGEGETQYF. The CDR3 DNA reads TGCAGCGTACAGGGAGAGGGGGAGACCCAGTACTTC.

In nucleotides, the CDR3 is TGTGCCAGCAGTACTAGCGGGGGGTTCCAAGAGACCCAGTACTTC. This codes for CASSTSGGFQETQYF. J is TRBJ2-5 and V is TRBV7-9; 12 nucleotides align to TRBD2. V shed 6 bases and J 1 base; nucleotides not matched to a gene: 3. Germline CDR1 is SEHNR and CDR2 is FQNEAQ (reference sequence). This CDR3 contains 15 residues.

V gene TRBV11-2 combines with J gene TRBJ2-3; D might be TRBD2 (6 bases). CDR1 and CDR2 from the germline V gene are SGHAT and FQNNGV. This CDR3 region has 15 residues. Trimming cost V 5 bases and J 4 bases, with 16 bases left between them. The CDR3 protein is CASSVRFWGADTQYF. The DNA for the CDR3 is TGTGCCAGCAGCGTAAGGTTCTGGGGGGCAGATACGCAGTATTTT.

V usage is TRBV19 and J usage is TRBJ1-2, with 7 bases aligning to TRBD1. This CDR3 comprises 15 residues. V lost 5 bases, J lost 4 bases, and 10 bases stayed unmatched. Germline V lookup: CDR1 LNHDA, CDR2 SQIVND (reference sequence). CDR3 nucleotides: TGTGCCAGTAGTGACCATACAGGGGAAGCCTATGGCTACACCTTC. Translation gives CASSDHTGEAYGYTF.

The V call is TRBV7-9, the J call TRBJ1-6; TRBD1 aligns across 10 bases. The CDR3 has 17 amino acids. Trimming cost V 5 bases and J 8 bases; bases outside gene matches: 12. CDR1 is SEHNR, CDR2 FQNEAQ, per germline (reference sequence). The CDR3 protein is CASSNRQGAGTYSPLHF. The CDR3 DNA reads TGTGCCAGCAGCAACCGACAGGGGGCGGGTACTTATTCACCCCTCCACTTT. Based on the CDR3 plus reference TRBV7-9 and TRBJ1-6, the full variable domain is DTGVSQNPRHKITKRGQNVTFRCDPISEHNRLYWYRQTLGQGPEFLTYFQNEAQLEKSRLLSDRFSAERPKGSFSTLEIQRTEQGDSAMYLCASSNRQGAGTYSPLHFGNGTRLTVT.

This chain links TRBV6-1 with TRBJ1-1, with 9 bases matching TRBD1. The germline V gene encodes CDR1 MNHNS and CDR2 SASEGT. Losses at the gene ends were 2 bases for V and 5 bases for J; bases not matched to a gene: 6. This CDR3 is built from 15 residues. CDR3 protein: CASSEQDRGGTEAFF. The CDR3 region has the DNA TGTGCCAGCAGTGAACAGGACAGGGGAGGAACTGAAGCTTTCTTT.

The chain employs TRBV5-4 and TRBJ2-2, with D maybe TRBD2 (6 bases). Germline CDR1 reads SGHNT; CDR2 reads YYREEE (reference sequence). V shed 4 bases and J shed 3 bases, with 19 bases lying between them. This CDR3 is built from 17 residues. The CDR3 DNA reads TGTGCCAGCAGCCCTCACACCGGGCGGGGATACACCGGGGAGCTGTTTTTT. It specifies CASSPHTGRGYTGELFF. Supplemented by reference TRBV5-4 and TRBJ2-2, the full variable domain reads ETGVTQSPTHLIKTRGQQVTLRCSSQSGHNTVSWYQQALGQGPQFIFQYYREEENGRGNFPPRFSGLQFPNYSSELNVNALELDDSALYLCASSPHTGRGYTGELFFGEGSRLTVL.

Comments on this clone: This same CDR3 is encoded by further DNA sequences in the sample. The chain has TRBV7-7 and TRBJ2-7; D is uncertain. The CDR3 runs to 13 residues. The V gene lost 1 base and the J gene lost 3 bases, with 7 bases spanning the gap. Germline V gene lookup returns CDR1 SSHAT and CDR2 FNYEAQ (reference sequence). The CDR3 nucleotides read TGTGCCAGCAGCTTAGGTACGGTCTACGAGCAGTACTTC. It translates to CASSLGTVYEQYF.

The CDR3 loop is CASSEAGEGTEAFF. The CDR3, as DNA: TGTGCCAGCAGTGAAGCGGGGGAGGGGACTGAAGCTTTCTTT. The chain uses TRBV2 and TRBJ1-1, with a tentative D call TRBD1 (5 bases). Germline CDR1 and CDR2: SNHLY and FYNNEI. The CDR3 extends over 14 amino acids. The V and J ends lost 0 bases and 5 bases respectively, with 10 bases between them.

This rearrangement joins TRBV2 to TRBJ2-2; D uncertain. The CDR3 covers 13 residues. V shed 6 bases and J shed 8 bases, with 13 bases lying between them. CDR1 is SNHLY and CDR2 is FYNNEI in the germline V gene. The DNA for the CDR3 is TGTGCCAGCAGGAGACAAGAAGGAGGGGAGCTGTTTTTT. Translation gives CASRRQEGGELFF.

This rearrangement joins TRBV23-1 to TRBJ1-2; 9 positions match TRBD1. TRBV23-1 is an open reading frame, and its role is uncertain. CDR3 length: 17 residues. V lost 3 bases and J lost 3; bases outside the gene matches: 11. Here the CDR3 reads CASSQNPRDRDYYGYTF. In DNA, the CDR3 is TGCGCCAGCAGTCAGAACCCCCGGGACAGGGACTACTATGGCTACACCTTC.

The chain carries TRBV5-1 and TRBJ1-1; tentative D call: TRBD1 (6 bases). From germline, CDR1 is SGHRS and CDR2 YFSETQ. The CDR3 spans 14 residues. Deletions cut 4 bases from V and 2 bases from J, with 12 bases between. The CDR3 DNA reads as TGCGCCAGCAGCCTGGGGGGCTTCAACACTGAAGCTTTCTTT. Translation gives CASSLGGFNTEAFF.

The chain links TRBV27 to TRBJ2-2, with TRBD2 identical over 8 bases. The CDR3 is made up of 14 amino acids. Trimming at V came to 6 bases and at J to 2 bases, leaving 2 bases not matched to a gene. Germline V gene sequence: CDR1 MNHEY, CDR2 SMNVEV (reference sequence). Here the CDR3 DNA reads TGTGCCAGCAGGACTAGCGCTAACACCGGGGAGCTGTTTTTT. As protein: CASRTSANTGELFF.

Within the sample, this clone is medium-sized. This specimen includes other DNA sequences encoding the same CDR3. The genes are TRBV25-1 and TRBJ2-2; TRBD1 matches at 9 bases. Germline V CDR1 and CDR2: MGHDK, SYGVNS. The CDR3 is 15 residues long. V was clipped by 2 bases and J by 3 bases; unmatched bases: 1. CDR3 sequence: CASSEGDRDTGELFF. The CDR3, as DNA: TGTGCCAGCAGTGAAGGGGACAGGGACACCGGGGAGCTGTTTTTT.

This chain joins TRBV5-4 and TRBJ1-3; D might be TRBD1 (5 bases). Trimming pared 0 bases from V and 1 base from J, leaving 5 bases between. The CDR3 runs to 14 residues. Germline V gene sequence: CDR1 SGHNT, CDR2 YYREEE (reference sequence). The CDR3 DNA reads TGTGCCAGCAGCTTGGACAGGTCTGGAAACACCATATATTTT. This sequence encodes CASSLDRSGNTIYF.

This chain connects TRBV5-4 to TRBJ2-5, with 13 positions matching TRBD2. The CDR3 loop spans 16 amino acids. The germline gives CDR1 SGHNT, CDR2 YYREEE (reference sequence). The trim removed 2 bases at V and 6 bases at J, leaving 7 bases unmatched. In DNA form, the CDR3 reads TGTGCCAGCAGCTTTACTAGCGGGGGGGCCGGCCAGACCCAGTACTTC. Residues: CASSFTSGGAGQTQYF. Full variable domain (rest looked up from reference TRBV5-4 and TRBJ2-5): ETGVTQSPTHLIKTRGQQVTLRCSSQSGHNTVSWYQQALGQGPQFIFQYYREEENGRGNFPPRFSGLQFPNYSSELNVNALELDDSALYLCASSFTSGGAGQTQYFGPGTRLLVL.

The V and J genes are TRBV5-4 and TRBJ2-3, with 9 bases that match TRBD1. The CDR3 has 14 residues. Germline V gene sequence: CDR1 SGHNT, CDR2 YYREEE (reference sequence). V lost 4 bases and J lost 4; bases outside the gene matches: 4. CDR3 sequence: CASSIQGAADTQYF. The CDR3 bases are TGTGCCAGCAGCATACAGGGGGCAGCAGATACGCAGTATTTT. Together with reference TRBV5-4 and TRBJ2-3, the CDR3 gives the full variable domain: ETGVTQSPTHLIKTRGQQVTLRCSSQSGHNTVSWYQQALGQGPQFIFQYYREEENGRGNFPPRFSGLQFPNYSSELNVNALELDDSALYLCASSIQGAADTQYFGPGTRLTVL.

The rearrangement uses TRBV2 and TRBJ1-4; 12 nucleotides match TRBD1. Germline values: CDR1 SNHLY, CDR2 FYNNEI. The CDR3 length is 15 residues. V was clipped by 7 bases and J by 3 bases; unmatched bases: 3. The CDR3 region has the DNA TGTGCCAGCAACCGGGACAGGGGGCCTAATGAAAAACTGTTTTTT. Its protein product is CASNRDRGPNEKLFF.

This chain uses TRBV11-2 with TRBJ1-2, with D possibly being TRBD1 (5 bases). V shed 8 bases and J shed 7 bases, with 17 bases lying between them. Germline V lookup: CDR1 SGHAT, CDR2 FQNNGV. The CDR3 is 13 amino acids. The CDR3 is CASSRDRAFGYTF. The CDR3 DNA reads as TGTGCCAGCTCCAGGGATAGGGCGTTTGGCTACACCTTC.